Described below is a single T cell receptor (beta chain) sequence and its context. Germline CDR1 SGHRS, CDR2 YFSETQ. The CDR3 length is 16 residues. Trimming removed 1 base at V and 5 bases at J, with 15 bases between. These data belong to a study of response to subunit inactivated influenza vaccine. One entry per CDR3 protein results from TCRdb running MiXCR on the RT-PCR reads. The sample includes about 570,000 distinct CDR3 sequences, over 9% seen only once; the top ten take 9.5% to 11%. These sequences were also reported in another study, on T cells expressing NK-cell markers. As that report states: 5'RACE template switching built TCR beta cDNA with unique molecular identifiers.

The sequencing used PBMCs from blood, collected on the day of vaccination. The chain has TRBV5-1 and TRBJ2-2, with D unclear. This clonotype was sampled from a man aged 50-60 years who received an inactivated influenza vaccine. CDR3 amino acids: CASSLWGIRETGELFF. CDR3 DNA: TGCGCCAGCAGCTTGTGGGGTATAAGGGAAACCGGGGAGCTGTTTTTT.